The present T cell receptor beta chain was sequenced within a study of patients and donors after allogeneic stem cell transplantation. Each CDR3 protein gets one entry after TCRdb re-called the RT-PCR reads with MiXCR. The table shows about 960,000 distinct CDR3 sequences, with more than 15% occurring only once. The CDR3 consists of 14 residues. Between the trimmed V and J ends, which lost 0 bases and 3 bases, there was a span of 8 bases. Per germline, CDR1 KGHSH and CDR2 LQKENI. The V and J genes are TRBV18 and TRBJ1-1; D not certain. The sequenced sample consisted of blood, either unsorted or a sorted T cell fraction (not recorded which). The TCR originated in a human donor who was either an allogeneic HSCT recipient or a stem cell or donor lymphocyte infusion donor (not recorded which). It is not recorded whose cells these are; they may come from a transplant donor. The CDR3 nucleotides read TGTGCCAGCTCACCACCGAGGTCCCACACTGAAGCTTTCTTT. Its translation is CASSPPRSHTEAFF.